This is a list of T cell receptor beta chains from one sample in a study of radiation and T cells in renal cell carcinoma. Clones were sequenced by immunoSEQ multiplex PCR, and TCRdb holds only the in-frame ones, with some missing. The sample includes approximately 92,000 clones, just under 85% seen only once; the top ten take more than 9%. The material sequenced was blood, taken from a patient whose treatment included radiotherapy and nephrectomy. The receptors come from a man between 45 and 60 years old with renal cell carcinoma. Both conserved end residues are part of each CDR3. Fields, in order: D gene, J gene, clone size, V gene, CDR3 protein, CDR3 DNA. A D gene is named only where the DNA matches it firmly. Clone size is not always given. Where it is, it says once, few, many or a class for expanded clones.

>TRBD1|TRBJ1-6|once|TRBV15
CATSRVLGDRVGNSPLHF
TGTGCCACCAGCAGAGTATTAGGGGACAGGGTAGGGAATTCACCCCTCCACTTT
>TRBD2|TRBJ2-5|.|TRBV7-2
CASSLGRGDSGETQYF
TGTGCCAGCAGCCTCGGCCGGGGGGATTCCGGGGAGACCCAGTACTTC
>TRBD1|TRBJ2-7|.|TRBV4-1
CASSLRDRVSYEQYF
TGCGCCAGCAGCCTAAGGGACAGGGTTTCCTACGAGCAGTACTTC
>.|TRBJ2-1|.|TRBV18
CASVDGSSYNEQFF
TGTGCCAGCGTTGACGGCAGCTCCTACAATGAGCAGTTCTTC
>.|TRBJ2-3|.|TRBV5-1
CASSDTGASTDTQYF
TGCGCCAGCAGCGATACTGGTGCTAGCACAGATACGCAGTATTTT
>TRBD2|TRBJ2-7|.|TRBV7-9
CASSPSGRGEQYF
TGTGCCAGCAGCCCTAGCGGGAGAGGCGAGCAGTACTTC
>.|TRBJ1-1|few|TRBV2
CASMRSGTEAFF
TGTGCCAGCATGCGTTCGGGCACTGAAGCTTTCTTT
>TRBD1|TRBJ1-1|few|TRBV18
CASSPTGGQTF
TGTGCCAGCTCTCCGACAGGGGGCCAGACTTTT
>TRBD2|TRBJ2-7|.|TRBV5-4
CASSLGGGRVGEQYF
TGTGCCAGCAGCTTGGGCGGCGGGAGGGTCGGTGAGCAGTACTTC
>.|TRBJ2-7|.|TRBV7-9
CASSHSYEQYF
TGTGCCAGCAGCCACTCCTACGAGCAGTACTTC
>.|TRBJ2-3|.|TRBV7-8
CASSRRGGDTDTQYF
TGTGCCAGCAGCCGTAGGGGGGGGGACACAGATACGCAGTATTTT
>.|TRBJ1-1|.|TRBV7-9
CASRGYTEAFF
TGTGCCAGCAGGGGGTACACTGAAGCTTTCTTT
>TRBD1|TRBJ1-1|.|TRBV11-2
CASSPTTGFTEAFF
TGTGCCAGCAGCCCGACGACAGGGTTCACTGAAGCTTTCTTT
>.|TRBJ2-6|.|TRBV27
CASSFLRSGANVLTF
TGTGCCAGCAGTTTTTTACGTTCTGGGGCCAACGTCCTGACTTTC
>TRBD2|TRBJ2-5|.|TRBV2
CASSEFASGPMETQYF
TGTGCCAGCAGTGAATTTGCTAGCGGGCCGATGGAGACCCAGTACTTC
>.|TRBJ2-7|.|TRBV6-5
CASSYLYEQYF
TGTGCCAGCAGTTATTTATACGAGCAGTACTTC
>.|TRBJ1-1|.|TRBV5-1
CASSYNTGNTEAFF
TGCGCCAGCAGCTACAATACAGGGAACACTGAAGCTTTCTTT
>TRBD1|TRBJ1-1|.|TRBV6-5
CASSYPGGGAEAFF
TGTGCCAGCAGTTACCCAGGGGGCGGCGCTGAAGCTTTCTTT
>.|TRBJ2-7|.|TRBV29-1
CSGLVVDSYEQYF
TGCAGCGGACTAGTCGTGGACTCCTACGAGCAGTACTTC
>.|TRBJ2-3|few|TRBV18
CASSGADSSTDTQYF
TGTGCCAGCTCAGGGGCCGACTCCAGCACAGATACGCAGTATTTT
>.|TRBJ2-2|.|TRBV10-1
CASSGMEHGELFF
TGCGCCAGCAGTGGGATGGAGCACGGGGAGCTGTTTTTT
>.|TRBJ2-3|once|TRBV7-2
CASSLVGTDTQYF
TGTGCCAGCAGCTTAGTTGGCACAGATACGCAGTATTTT
>.|TRBJ2-5|.|TRBV6-5
CASRDPGRETQYF
TGTGCCAGCAGGGACCCTGGTCGGGAGACCCAGTACTTC
>.|TRBJ1-4|.|TRBV10-3
CAISESNVATNEKLFF
TGTGCCATCAGTGAGTCGAATGTGGCAACTAATGAAAAACTGTTTTTT
>TRBD1|TRBJ2-3|once|TRBV5-4
CASSLEGARADTQYF
TGTGCCAGCAGCTTGGAGGGGGCGAGAGCAGATACGCAGTATTTT
>.|TRBJ1-4|once|TRBV5-1
CASSPPLNEKLFF
TGCGCCAGCAGCCCCCCCCTTAATGAAAAACTGTTTTTT
>.|TRBJ2-4|few|TRBV19
CASSETVYRQDIQYF
TGTGCCAGTAGTGAGACGGTCTACCGTCAGGACATTCAGTACTTC
>TRBD2|TRBJ2-3|.|TRBV5-1
CASSPGLVLTDTQYF
TGCGCCAGCAGCCCCGGACTAGTTTTGACAGATACGCAGTATTTT
>TRBD2|TRBJ2-5|.|TRBV9
CASSVRSGGGRIQETQYF
TGTGCCAGCAGCGTAAGGTCGGGTGGCGGGAGAATCCAAGAGACCCAGTACTTC
>.|TRBJ2-3|once|TRBV4-3
CASSQVSSDGGKTDTQYF
TGCGCCAGCAGCCAAGTTTCGTCGGATGGGGGAAAAACAGATACGCAGTATTTT
>TRBD1|TRBJ1-3|.|TRBV5-5
CASSLAPQGASGNTIYF
TGTGCCAGCAGCTTGGCCCCGCAGGGGGCCTCTGGAAACACCATATATTTT
>.|TRBJ1-2|.|TRBV14
CASSQDRGAGYGYTF
TGTGCCAGCAGCCAAGATCGGGGAGCGGGATATGGCTACACCTTC
>.|TRBJ1-4|.|TRBV6-1
CASREEEGGGEKLFF
TGTGCCAGCAGGGAGGAAGAGGGCGGAGGTGAAAAACTGTTTTTT
>TRBD2|TRBJ2-5|.|TRBV7-2
CASSPGLDGETQYF
TGTGCCAGCAGCCCCGGACTAGACGGTGAGACCCAGTACTTC
>.|TRBJ2-5|.|TRBV30
CAWSSGAEETQYF
TGTGCCTGGAGTTCAGGGGCAGAAGAGACCCAGTACTTC
>.|TRBJ2-3|.|TRBV14
CASSQDPGLRTDTQYF
TGTGCCAGCAGCCAAGATCCAGGACTCCGCACAGATACGCAGTATTTT
>.|TRBJ1-3|.|TRBV28
CASSPSSGNTIYF
TGTGCCAGCAGTCCTAGCTCTGGAAACACCATATATTTT
>.|TRBJ1-2|.|TRBV19
CASSISAQGYYGYTF
TGTGCCAGTAGTATATCGGCGCAGGGCTACTATGGCTACACCTTC
>.|TRBJ2-1|few|TRBV15
CATSGRGTMDNEQFF
TGTGCCACCAGCGGTCGGGGGACGATGGACAATGAGCAGTTCTTC
>TRBD1|TRBJ2-6|.|TRBV7-8
CASSSTGVYSGANVLTF
TGTGCCAGCAGCTCGACAGGGGTCTACTCTGGGGCCAACGTCCTGACTTTC
>.|TRBJ2-5|once|TRBV2
CASTGEETQYF
TGTGCCAGCACGGGGGAAGAGACCCAGTACTTC
>.|TRBJ2-5|once|TRBV7-8
CASSLDGGTQYF
TGTGCCAGCAGCTTAGACGGGGGAACCCAGTACTTC
>.|TRBJ1-5|.|TRBV6-1
CASSERGQGQPQHF
TGTGCCAGCAGTGAGCGGGGACAAGGTCAGCCCCAGCATTTT
>TRBD1|TRBJ2-2|.|TRBV27
CASSRGQGGANTGELFF
TGTGCCAGCAGCCGCGGACAGGGGGGTGCGAACACCGGGGAGCTGTTTTTT
>TRBD2|TRBJ2-1|.|TRBV10-3
CAISTGLAGGGSYNEQFF
TGTGCCATCAGTACTGGACTAGCGGGAGGGGGGTCCTACAATGAGCAGTTCTTC
>.|TRBJ1-5|.|TRBV19
CASHRRPKLGGNQPQHF
TGTGCCAGTCACCGCCGGCCCAAACTCGGGGGAAATCAGCCCCAGCATTTT
>.|TRBJ2-3|once|TRBV29-1
CSVAGAGSPTDTQYF
TGCAGCGTTGCTGGGGCAGGGAGTCCCACAGATACGCAGTATTTT
>.|TRBJ2-1|.|TRBV10-3
CATKGIYNEQFF
TGTGCCACGAAGGGGATTTACAATGAGCAGTTCTTC
>TRBD2|TRBJ2-1|.|TRBV7-3
CASSTGLAGGMYNEQFF
TGTGCCAGCAGCACGGGACTAGCGGGAGGAATGTACAATGAGCAGTTCTTC
>.|TRBJ1-1|few|TRBV2
CASSEYQEKVSEAFF
TGTGCCAGCAGTGAATACCAGGAGAAAGTTTCTGAAGCTTTCTTT
>.|TRBJ2-7|.|TRBV18
CASSPIGGDEQYF
TGTGCCAGCTCACCAATAGGAGGGGACGAGCAGTACTTC
>.|TRBJ2-7|few|TRBV29-1
CSVRAFREQYF
TGCAGCGTTCGGGCCTTCCGCGAGCAGTACTTC
>.|TRBJ2-7|.|TRBV4-1
CASSHLDALGTYEQYF
TGCGCCAGCAGCCACCTGGACGCTCTGGGAACCTACGAGCAGTACTTC
>.|TRBJ1-5|.|TRBV6-6
CASRHSARDGNQPQHF
TGTGCCAGCAGACACTCCGCCCGGGACGGTAATCAGCCCCAGCATTTT